The next 23 T cell receptor beta chains were all read from a single sample in a study of T cell responses to AZD1222 COVID-19 vaccine. Profiling relied on immunoSEQ multiplex PCR, and the TCRdb table lists in-frame clones only, not all of them. The data show 90,000 to 150,000 clones, with about 86% seen just once and approximately 16% held by the top ten. The source was peripheral blood, collected 28 days after the second AZD1222 dose. The receptors were sampled from an adult who received the AZD1222 COVID-19 vaccine.

J is TRBJ1-1 and V is TRBV6-1, with D possibly matching TRBD1 (5 bases). The CDR3 length is 14 residues. Looked up from germline, CDR1 is MNHNS and CDR2 is SASEGT. The germline V and J ends were trimmed by 5 bases and 4 bases, with 14 bases remaining between them. The CDR3 loop reads CASSFSGTGTEAFF. CDR3 DNA sequence: TGTGCCAGCAGTTTCTCCGGGACGGGCACTGAAGCTTTCTTT.

V gene TRBV5-1 combines with J gene TRBJ2-7; 12 bases are shared with TRBD2. Germline V gene data show CDR1 as SGHRS and CDR2 as YFSETQ. The length of the CDR3 is 15 residues. After removal of 4 bases from V and 4 bases from J, the junction contained 6 bases not matched to a gene. The CDR3 reads CASSVGGTSGYEQYF. The CDR3, as DNA: TGCGCCAGCAGCGTTGGGGGGACTAGCGGGTACGAGCAGTACTTC.

This rearrangement joins TRBV5-1 to TRBJ2-3; 9 positions match TRBD2. V shed 1 base, J shed 3 bases, and the junction held 6 bases outside the gene matches. The CDR3 length is 16 residues. The V gene's germline CDR1 is SGHRS and CDR2 YFSETQ. The CDR3 is CASSLLSSGKTDTQYF. The CDR3 DNA follows: TGCGCCAGCAGCTTGCTGTCTAGCGGGAAAACAGATACGCAGTATTTT. The whole variable domain, remainder taken from reference TRBV5-1 and TRBJ2-3, is KAGVTQTPRYLIKTRGQQVTLSCSPISGHRSVSWYQQTPGQGLQFLFEYFSETQRNKGNFPGRFSGRQFSNSRSEMNVSTLELGDSALYLCASSLLSSGKTDTQYFGPGTRLTVL.

This chain joins TRBV25-1 and TRBJ1-2; 9 bases map to TRBD1. V was clipped by 4 bases and J by 5 bases; unmatched bases: 5. The CDR3 spans 14 residues. CDR1 MGHDK and CDR2 SYGVNS come from the germline V gene. As DNA, the CDR3 is TGTGCCAGCAGTGCGTTGGGACAGGGTTATGGCTACACCTTC. Its protein is CASSALGQGYGYTF.

In this sample, this clone turned up once. CDR3 loop: CASRLRNTIYF. The CDR3 region has the DNA TGTGCCAGCAGGTTAAGAAACACCATATATTTT. The chain couples TRBV6-5 to TRBJ1-3, with unresolved D. Germline CDR1 MNHEY, CDR2 SVGAGI. With 6 bases removed from V and 5 bases from J, the gap between germline ends came to 5 bases. This CDR3 has 11 amino acids.

This rearrangement joins TRBV6-5 to TRBJ1-4, with D perhaps TRBD1 (5 bases). Trimming removed 0 bases from V and 0 bases from J, with 5 bases in between. Germline V gene lookup returns CDR1 MNHEY and CDR2 SVGAGI. This CDR3 spans 15 amino acids. The CDR3 bases are TGTGCCAGCAGTTACTCAGGGGCAACTAATGAAAAACTGTTTTTT. Protein sequence: CASSYSGATNEKLFF.

The chain is built from TRBV18 and TRBJ1-1; 8 bases line up with TRBD1. V lost 4 bases, J lost 1 base, and 11 bases stayed unmatched. Germline V gene sequence: CDR1 KGHSH, CDR2 LQKENI. The CDR3 consists of 17 residues. The CDR3 loop reads CASSRIQGAQQNTEAFF. The CDR3 nucleotides read TGTGCCAGCTCACGTATCCAGGGGGCACAACAGAACACTGAAGCTTTCTTT.

The chain joins TRBV5-6 to TRBJ2-5; no firm D call. The germline CDR1 and CDR2 sequences are SGHDT and YYEEEE. The CDR3 extends over 12 amino acids. Trimming left V 4 bases short and J 0 bases short, with 4 bases between. This CDR3 is CASSPYQETQYF. CDR3 DNA sequence: TGTGCCAGCAGCCCTTACCAAGAGACCCAGTACTTC.

The rearrangement joins TRBV7-2 to TRBJ2-7, with D possibly matching TRBD1 (5 bases). CDR1 is SGHTA, CDR2 FQGNSA, per germline. Trimming stripped 7 bases from V and 4 bases from J, with 8 bases between. The CDR3 loop spans 11 amino acids. The CDR3 loop reads CASTPGYEQYF. The CDR3 region has the DNA TGTGCCAGCACCCCAGGGTACGAGCAGTACTTC.

The rearrangement joins TRBV7-6 to TRBJ2-7, with 11 bases lining up with TRBD2. The CDR3 has 15 amino acids. Germline lookup yields CDR1 SGHVS and CDR2 FNYEAQ. J lost 4 bases, V lost 5 bases, and 7 bases had no gene match. The chain's CDR3 is CASSASGRSSYEQYF. CDR3 coding DNA: TGTGCCAGCAGCGCTAGCGGGAGGTCTTCTTACGAGCAGTACTTC.

This CDR3 reads CASSYTGPQGEQFF. The DNA for the CDR3 is TGTGCCAGCAGTTACACCGGGCCCCAGGGTGAGCAGTTCTTC. This chain uses TRBV6-5 with TRBJ2-1, with a tentative D call TRBD1 (5 bases). V lost 2 bases and J 9 bases, leaving 14 bases between the germline ends. CDR3 size: 14 residues. Germline V gives CDR1 MNHEY, CDR2 SVGAGI.

The V call is TRBV7-3, the J call TRBJ1-1; the D is unclear. CDR3 length: 14 residues. The ends were cut back, 5 bases at V and 1 base at J, with 11 bases in the middle. Germline loops: CDR1 SGHTA, CDR2 FQGTGA. The CDR3, as DNA: TGTGCCAGCAGCCCCGTGCCTGGGAACACTGAAGCTTTCTTT. This codes for CASSPVPGNTEAFF. Full variable domain (remainder filled in from reference TRBV7-3 and TRBJ1-1): GAGVSQTPSNKVTEKGKYVELRCDPISGHTALYWYRQSLGQGPEFLIYFQGTGAADDSGLPNDRFFAVRPEGSVSTLKIQRTERGDSAVYLCASSPVPGNTEAFFGQGTRLTVV.

V gene TRBV19 combines with J gene TRBJ1-4; D call uncertain. Germline V gene sequence: CDR1 LNHDA, CDR2 SQIVND (reference sequence). The CDR3 length is 13 residues. Trimming took 3 bases from V and 8 from J, leaving 10 bases between them. CDR3: CASSMSVGEKLFF. The CDR3 nucleotides are TGTGCCAGTAGTATGTCAGTGGGCGAAAAACTGTTTTTT.

The CDR3 region is CASSRPENTGELFF. CDR3 nucleotide sequence: TGTGCCAGTAGTAGACCCGAGAACACCGGGGAGCTGTTTTTT. This sequence joins TRBV19 and TRBJ2-2; D is undetermined. The CDR3 consists of 14 residues. V was trimmed by 4 bases and J by 1 base, leaving 7 bases between them. Germline lookup yields CDR1 LNHDA and CDR2 SQIVND (reference sequence).

This clone occurred many times. The chain uses TRBV6-4 and TRBJ2-1, with D tentatively TRBD2 (5 bases). CDR1 is MRHNA and CDR2 is SNTAGT in the germline V gene. The length of the CDR3 is 13 residues. Trimming shortened V by 2 bases and J by 6 bases, and 8 bases separated the two germline ends. The CDR3 is CASSDSSVNEQFF. The CDR3 nucleotides read TGTGCCAGCAGTGACAGTAGCGTCAATGAGCAGTTCTTC.

The chain links TRBV24-1 to TRBJ2-5, with D hard to call. This CDR3 region has 11 residues. Trimming took 6 bases from V and 4 from J, leaving 5 bases between them. The germline V gene has CDR1 KGHDR and CDR2 SFDVKD. The chain's CDR3 is CATSPGETQYF. The CDR3 nucleotides read TGTGCCACCAGTCCCGGAGAGACCCAGTACTTC.

This clone was counted a single time. V gene TRBV7-2 combines with J gene TRBJ2-7, with 7 bases matching TRBD1. V gave up 1 base and J gave up 2 bases; unmatched junction bases: 5. CDR1 is SGHTA and CDR2 is FQGNSA in the germline V gene. The CDR3 is 15 residues long. The CDR3 nucleotides are TGTGCCAGCAGCTTAGTAGGGACAGAGACCTACGAGCAGTACTTC. It is translated as CASSLVGTETYEQYF.

J is TRBJ1-5 and V is TRBV30, with D unclear. Trimming stripped 3 bases from V and 3 bases from J, with 12 bases between. This CDR3 is 14 amino acids long. CDR1 and CDR2 from the germline V gene are GTSNPN and SVGIG (reference sequence). CDR3 residues: CAWSRRDFNQPQHF. DNA of the CDR3: TGTGCCTGGAGCCGTCGGGATTTCAATCAGCCCCAGCATTTT.

The chain is built from TRBV3-1 (or the pseudogene TRBV3-2) and TRBJ1-2; the D gene is possibly TRBD1 (6 bases). This CDR3 spans 22 amino acids. Looked up from germline, CDR1 is LGHDT and CDR2 is YNNKEL (reference sequence). V was pared by 0 bases and J by 4 bases, with 33 bases between. In nucleotides, the CDR3 is TGTGCCAGCAGCCAAGATTGCGATTCTAGGGGGGAAATAATAGCGCTTTTCTATGGCTACACCTTC. Protein product: CASSQDCDSRGEIIALFYGYTF.

This clone was detected only a few times. This chain links TRBV13 with TRBJ1-2, with a possible D match to TRBD1 (5 bases). The CDR3 loop spans 13 amino acids. Germline V lookup: CDR1 PRHDT, CDR2 FYEKMQ (reference sequence). V gave up 3 bases and J gave up 3 bases, with 8 bases separating them. The CDR3 nucleotides are TGTGCCAGCAGCTTTGGAGGGGACTATGGCTACACCTTC. Its translation is CASSFGGDYGYTF.

V usage is TRBV18 and J usage is TRBJ1-4; the D gene is possibly TRBD1 (6 bases). Trimming stripped 2 bases from V and 2 bases from J, with 6 bases between. CDR3 size: 14 residues. Germline CDR1 is KGHSH and CDR2 is LQKENI. CDR3 region: CASSPRGTNEKLFF. CDR3 in DNA: TGTGCCAGCTCACCAAGGGGGACTAATGAAAAACTGTTTTTT. The entire variable domain, with the rest obtained from reference TRBV18 and TRBJ1-4, is as follows: NAGVMQNPRHLVRRRGQEARLRCSPMKGHSHVYWYRQLPEEGLKFMVYLQKENIIDESGMPKERFSAEFPKEGPSILRIQQVVRGDSAAYFCASSPRGTNEKLFFGSGTQLSVL.

The rearrangement links TRBV9 to TRBJ2-5; TRBD2 aligns across 7 bases. This CDR3 comprises 16 residues. Trimming cost V 4 bases and J 7 bases; bases outside gene matches: 16. Germline assignment: CDR1 SGDLS and CDR2 YYNGEE. The DNA for the CDR3 is TGTGCCAGCAGCCCCTTGGACGTGAGGGGCGGGGGGACCCAGTACTTC. Translation gives CASSPLDVRGGGTQYF.

The chain combines TRBV6-5 with TRBJ1-2; the D gene is possibly TRBD1 (5 bases). Germline CDR1 MNHEY, CDR2 SVGAGI. The CDR3 loop spans 11 amino acids. Deletions cut 6 bases from V and 6 bases from J, with 8 bases between. For the CDR3, the DNA is TGTGCCAGCAGAAGGGGACATGGCTACACCTTC. Encoded protein: CASRRGHGYTF.